Sequencing of this TCR beta chain was carried out in a study of siplizumab effects on memory and regulatory T cells. Study outcomes and limitations: No more than a minor fraction of alloreactive clones could be traced back to unstimulated subsets. Suppressive activity of Tregs proliferating in siplizumab cultures remained unconfirmed. The diversity of naive T cells seemed greater than that of memory cells, and their alloresponse contribution seemed major.

The protocol was immunoSEQ multiplex PCR, while the TCRdb copy is restricted to in-frame clones and leaves out a portion. The sample includes tens of thousands of clones, about 87% of them seen just once. This clone has a single count. Its matching antigen is unknown. Trimming shortened V by 7 bases and J by 2 bases, and 9 bases separated the two germline ends. The V gene's germline CDR1 is MNHNS and CDR2 SASEGT. The CDR3 consists of 13 residues. This TCR came from a human donor in good health. This chain uses TRBV6-1 with TRBJ1-5; D gene uncertain. Sequenced material: Tregs sorted from blood. The CDR3 nucleotides read TGTGCCAGCATCCAGCAGGGCAATCAGCCCCAGCATTTT. The encoded protein is CASIQQGNQPQHF.